One and the same sample provided the 20 T cell receptor beta chains below, sequenced in a study of blood T cells in healthy people across ages (dated by TCRdb to the mid-2010s). Library construction relied on 5' RACE. The sequencer was an Illumina HiSeq 2500. A second PCR of roughly 7 to 11 cycles was run with a J-beta primer mix and a sample-barcoded 5' primer. The public reads were quality trimmed at Q25 with fastp and then assembled into clones with MiXCR by TCRdb, keeping productive beta chains. When rows share a CDR3 protein, they turn into one entry using the most common DNA and genes. In this sample the table shows approximately 850,000 distinct CDR3 sequences, roughly 44% of which occur a single time. The ten largest clones add up to under 20% of the sample. Sequencing input: blood. The receptors shown here come from a man aged 55 to 70 in good health.

In DNA form, the CDR3 reads TGCATGGGCTCTAGCGGGGGTAACAAGCAGTTCTTC. Protein sequence: CMGSSGGNKQFF. The rearrangement uses TRBV29-1 and TRBJ2-1; 10 bases agree with TRBD2. Germline V gene lookup returns CDR1 SQVTM and CDR2 ANQGSEA. CDR3 length: 12 amino acids.

In regard to this clonotype: A much larger clone lies a single base off, so this may be a read error. The chain couples TRBV7-2 to TRBJ2-3, with D possibly TRBD1 on 5 matching bases. Germline V lookup: CDR1 SGHTA, CDR2 FQGNSA. This CDR3 is built from 16 residues. CDR3 amino acids: CASSLDGQGPSETQYF. CDR3 DNA: TGTGCCAGCAGCTTAGATGGGCAGGGCCCCTCAGAGACGCAGTATTTT.

This clonotype has a handful of counts. The chain couples TRBV28 to TRBJ2-3, with D possibly matching TRBD1 (5 bases). Trimming stripped 10 bases from V and 2 bases from J, with 13 bases between. Germline V lookup: CDR1 MDHEN, CDR2 SYDVKM. CDR3 size: 13 residues. The CDR3 nucleotides are TGTGCCACAGGGCGCCCCACCACAGATACGCAGTATTTT. It specifies CATGRPTTDTQYF. Combining the CDR3 with reference TRBV28 and TRBJ2-3 gives the whole variable domain DVKVTQSSRYLVKRTGEKVFLECVQDMDHENMFWYRQDPGLGLRLIYFSYDVKMKEKGDIPEGYSVSREKKERFSLILESASTNQTSMYLCATGRPTTDTQYFGPGTRLTVL.

This clonotype was seen only a few times. The chain couples TRBV3-1 to TRBJ2-1; TRBD1 agrees at 7 bases. The CDR3 contains 20 residues. Germline V gives CDR1 LGHDT, CDR2 YNNKEL (reference sequence). The V and J ends lost 1 base and 6 bases, in that order; junction bases with no gene match: 21. The CDR3 bases are TGTGCCAGCAGCCAAGGCGAAGGGCGGAGCGGACAGGCTGGAGTCAATGAGCAGTTCTTC. Translation: CASSQGEGRSGQAGVNEQFF.

This chain uses TRBV7-2 with TRBJ2-4; the D gene is possibly TRBD1 (6 bases). The CDR3 is made up of 14 amino acids. V lost 4 bases and J 13 bases, leaving 20 bases between the germline ends. The V gene's germline CDR1 is SGHTA and CDR2 FQGNSA. This CDR3 is CASSSRTAPQRQYF. The CDR3 region has the DNA TGTGCCAGCAGCTCCAGGACAGCTCCACAAAGGCAGTACTTC.

CDR3 region: CASSGTLNTGELFF. In nucleotides, the CDR3 is TGTGCCAGCAGCGGGACACTGAACACCGGGGAGCTGTTTTTT. This chain joins TRBV3-1 and TRBJ2-2; TRBD1 is a possible D gene (6 bases). The germline gives CDR1 LGHDT, CDR2 YNNKEL (reference sequence). V dropped 5 bases and J dropped 1 base, with 8 bases sitting between them. The CDR3 has 14 amino acids. Based on the CDR3 plus reference TRBV3-1 and TRBJ2-2, the full variable domain is DTAVSQTPKYLVTQMGNDKSIKCEQNLGHDTMYWYKQDSKKFLKIMFSYNNKELIINETVPNRFSPKSPDKAHLNLHINSLELGDSAVYFCASSGTLNTGELFFGEGSRLTVL.

V gene TRBV4-3 combines with J gene TRBJ2-7; 9 positions match TRBD2. The CDR3 spans 19 residues. Germline loops: CDR1 LGHNA, CDR2 YSLEER. The V segment lost 0 bases and the J segment 0 bases; nucleotides outside the gene matches: 12. CDR3 in amino acids: CASSQDRGPAGGGSYEQYF. The DNA for the CDR3 is TGCGCCAGCAGCCAAGATCGTGGACCAGCGGGGGGCGGCTCCTACGAGCAGTACTTC.

CDR3 region: CASRTRQDNQPQHF. The DNA of the CDR3 is TGTGCCAGTAGGACCCGACAGGACAATCAGCCCCAGCATTTT. The J gene is TRBJ1-5, the V gene TRBV19; D may be TRBD1 (6 bases). Trimming took 6 bases from V and 3 from J, leaving 12 bases between them. The CDR3 runs to 14 residues. Germline CDR1 reads LNHDA; CDR2 reads SQIVND (reference sequence).

The chain joins TRBV28 to TRBJ2-4, with a tentative D call TRBD2 (5 bases). The CDR3 is 15 amino acids. CDR1 and CDR2 (germline): MDHEN, SYDVKM. Trimming pared 1 base from V and 1 base from J, leaving 8 bases between. The CDR3 here is CASSLFRRAKNIQYF. Written as DNA, the CDR3 is TGTGCCAGCAGTTTATTTCGGAGGGCCAAAAACATTCAGTACTTC.

The table lists this clonotype with a few counts. The chain combines TRBV7-2 with TRBJ1-2, with 7 nucleotides matching TRBD1. CDR3 length: 16 residues. V lost 5 bases, J lost 4 bases, and 13 bases stayed unmatched. Germline V gene lookup returns CDR1 SGHTA and CDR2 FQGNSA. The CDR3 nucleotides are TGTGCCAGCAGCCAGGGGGGGACCGGGGCGTCCTATGGCTACACCTTC. Residues: CASSQGGTGASYGYTF.

The V gene is TRBV5-4, the J gene TRBJ1-1; no clear D gene. The CDR3 sequence is 16 residues long. CDR1 is SGHNT, CDR2 YYREEE, per germline (reference sequence). The ends were cut back, 0 bases at V and 0 bases at J, with 12 bases in the middle. The CDR3 sequence is CASSLGVPSMNTEAFF. CDR3 DNA sequence: TGTGCCAGCAGCTTGGGGGTCCCCTCCATGAACACTGAAGCTTTCTTT.

This chain connects TRBV6-2 or TRBV6-3 to TRBJ1-2; no clear D gene. Germline loops: CDR1 MNHEY, CDR2 SVGEGT. V dropped 3 bases and J dropped 6 bases, with 23 bases sitting between them. The CDR3 totals 17 residues. The CDR3, as DNA: TGTGCCAGCAGTTATATCCCCCCAGGCGTCCGGAGGGATGGCTACACCTTC. Protein sequence: CASSYIPPGVRRDGYTF.

The V and J genes are TRBV7-2 and TRBJ1-6; no reliable D call. This CDR3 has 14 residues. Looked up from germline, CDR1 is SGHTA and CDR2 is FQGNSA. The V end was cut by 11 bases, the J end by 4 bases, with 15 bases between. CDR3 in DNA: TGTGCCCTTGGGGAGATCCAATATAATTCACCCCTCCACTTT. Translating it yields CALGEIQYNSPLHF.

The rearrangement joins TRBV7-9 to TRBJ1-1; D call uncertain. CDR1 and CDR2 (germline): SEHNR, FQNEAQ (reference sequence). This CDR3 has 13 residues. The germline V and J ends were trimmed by 5 bases and 5 bases, with 12 bases remaining between them. The CDR3 protein is CASSVDGGTEAFF. CDR3 coding DNA: TGTGCCAGCAGCGTGGACGGTGGTACTGAAGCTTTCTTT.

This clonotype was counted a few times. The J gene is TRBJ1-4, the V gene TRBV12-3 or TRBV12-4; TRBD1 aligns across 9 bases. The CDR3 spans 15 residues. The junction had 6 bases not matched to a gene; V was cut back by 4 bases and J by 6 bases. The CDR3 DNA reads as TGTGCCAGCAGTTCTTCCGGGACAGGGTATGAAAAACTGTTTTTT. Amino acids: CASSSSGTGYEKLFF.

This chain joins TRBV4-1 and TRBJ2-5; TRBD1 might be the D (8 bases). V was pared by 1 base and J by 4 bases, with 16 bases between. The CDR3 sequence is 16 residues long. Per germline, CDR1 MGHRA and CDR2 YSYEKL. The DNA for the CDR3 is TGCGCCAGCAGCCAAGTAGGACAGGGAGGGGGAGAGACCCAGTACTTC. Its translation is CASSQVGQGGGETQYF.

The chain is built from TRBV12-3 or TRBV12-4 and TRBJ2-3, with TRBD2 identical over 11 bases. Trimming at V came to 1 base and at J to 6 bases, leaving 6 bases not matched to a gene. CDR3 size: 16 residues. The CDR3 loop reads CASSLGSSGGIDTQYF. The CDR3 DNA reads TGTGCCAGCAGTTTAGGGTCTAGCGGGGGGATCGATACGCAGTATTTT.

The chain carries TRBV7-2 and TRBJ2-7; the match to TRBD2 covers 12 bases. The CDR3 has 17 residues. The V segment lost 1 base and the J segment 12 bases; nucleotides outside the gene matches: 16. Germline assignment: CDR1 SGHTA and CDR2 FQGNSA. CDR3 residues: CASSLGWGGTSGSSRYF. Written as DNA, the CDR3 is TGTGCCAGCAGCTTAGGTTGGGGAGGGACTAGCGGGTCCTCACGGTACTTC. The full variable domain, rest sourced from reference TRBV7-2 and TRBJ2-7, is GAGVSQSPSNKVTEKGKDVELRCDPISGHTALYWYRQSLGQGLEFLIYFQGNSAPDKSGLPSDRFSAERTGGSVSTLTIQRTQQEDSAVYLCASSLGWGGTSGSSRYFGPGTRLTVT.

The rearrangement uses TRBV2 and TRBJ2-5, with TRBD2 matching 9 bases. The CDR3 is 15 amino acids. The ends lost 4 bases at V and 4 bases at J; junction bases unmatched: 7. Germline CDR1 is SNHLY and CDR2 is FYNNEI. The CDR3: CASSVLAGKIETQYF. CDR3 DNA: TGTGCCAGCAGTGTGCTAGCGGGAAAAATAGAGACCCAGTACTTC.

In its sample, this clonotype was seen a few times. The V call is TRBV13, the J call TRBJ2-1, with 8 bases lining up with TRBD2. V lost 2 bases to trimming and J lost 1 base; unmatched junction nucleotides: 16. Germline V lookup: CDR1 PRHDT, CDR2 FYEKMQ (reference sequence). The CDR3 sequence is 20 residues long. CDR3 residues: CASSLLTGGARLGSYNEQFF. CDR3 bases: TGTGCCAGCAGCTTACTTACCGGGGGGGCTCGGCTTGGGTCCTACAATGAGCAGTTCTTC.